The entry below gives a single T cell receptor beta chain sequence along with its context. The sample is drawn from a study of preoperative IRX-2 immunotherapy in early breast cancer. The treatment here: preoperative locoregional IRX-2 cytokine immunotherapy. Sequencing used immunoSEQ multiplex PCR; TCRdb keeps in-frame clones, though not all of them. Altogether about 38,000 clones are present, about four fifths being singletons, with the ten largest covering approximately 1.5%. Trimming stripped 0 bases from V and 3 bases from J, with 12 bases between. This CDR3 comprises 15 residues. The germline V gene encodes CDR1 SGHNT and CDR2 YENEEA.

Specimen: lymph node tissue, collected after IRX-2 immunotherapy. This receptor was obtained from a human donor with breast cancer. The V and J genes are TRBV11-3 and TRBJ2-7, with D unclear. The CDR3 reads CASSLDSLTVYEQYF. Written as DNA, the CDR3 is TGTGCCAGCAGCTTAGATAGTTTAACGGTCTACGAGCAGTACTTC.